Listed here are 3 T cell receptor beta chains from one sample, sequenced in a study of beta chain features in type 1 diabetes. Whole-study results and caveats: Across all four CD4+ subsets, people with type 1 diabetes showed modestly shorter TCRB CDR3s.

For these receptors, no antigen is known. The authors reverse transcribed all of the isolated RNA, so sequencing captured expressed TCRB transcripts. The protocol was immunoSEQ multiplex PCR, while the TCRdb copy is restricted to in-frame clones and leaves out a portion. The table has approximately 730,000 clones, 13% seen once. Specimen: naive CD4+ T cells from blood. These receptor sequences come from a man younger than 35 with type 1 diabetes.

The genes are TRBV2 and TRBJ1-1; D is ambiguous. This CDR3 contains 15 residues. Germline CDR1 is SNHLY and CDR2 is FYNNEI. Trimming stripped 6 bases from V and 1 base from J, with 15 bases between. The DNA of the CDR3 is TGTGCCAGCAGCAGGAGAGACACCCCGAACACTGAAGCTTTCTTT. This encodes CASSRRDTPNTEAFF.

The chain carries TRBV2 and TRBJ2-2, with TRBD1 identical over 10 bases. CDR1 SNHLY and CDR2 FYNNEI come from the germline V gene. This CDR3 has 13 residues. Unmatched junction bases numbered 5, after V lost 9 bases and J lost 7 bases. Here the CDR3 reads CASGTGEVGELFF. The DNA for the CDR3 is TGTGCCAGTGGGACAGGGGAGGTCGGGGAGCTGTTTTTT.

This clone was observed a few times. The chain links TRBV11-2 to TRBJ2-1, with TRBD2 identical over 8 bases. V was pared by 8 bases and J by 4 bases, with 4 bases of the junction left unmatched. The germline V gene encodes CDR1 SGHAT and CDR2 FQNNGV. The CDR3 runs to 13 residues. The chain's CDR3 is CASAGGSYNEQFF. CDR3 DNA: TGTGCCAGCGCGGGGGGTTCTTACAATGAGCAGTTCTTC.